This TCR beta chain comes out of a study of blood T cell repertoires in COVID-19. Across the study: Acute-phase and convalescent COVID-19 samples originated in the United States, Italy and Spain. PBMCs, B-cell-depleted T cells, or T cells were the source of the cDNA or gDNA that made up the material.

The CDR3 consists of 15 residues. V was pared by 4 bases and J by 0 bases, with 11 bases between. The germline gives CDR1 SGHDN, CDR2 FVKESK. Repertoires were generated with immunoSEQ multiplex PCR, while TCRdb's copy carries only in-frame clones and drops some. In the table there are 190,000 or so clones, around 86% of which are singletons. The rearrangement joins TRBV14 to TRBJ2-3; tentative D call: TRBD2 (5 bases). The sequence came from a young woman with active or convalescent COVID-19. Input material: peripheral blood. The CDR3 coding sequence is TGTGCCAGCAGCCGTCAGCGGCATAGCACAGATACGCAGTATTTT. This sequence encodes CASSRQRHSTDTQYF.